The next 2 T cell receptor beta chains were all read from a single sample in a study of CD8 T cells in ankylosing spondylitis. Study-wide results and caveats: Made up of under 10 highly homologous variants, a TCR beta motif appeared characteristic of ankylosing spondylitis blood.

TCRdb re-called the 5' RACE reads with MiXCR, one entry per CDR3 protein. This sample has some 330,000 distinct CDR3 sequences, with approximately 8.2% found just once. No antigen is known for these receptors. Material for sequencing was blood, either unsorted or a sorted T cell fraction (not recorded which). All receptors derive from a male donor with ankylosing spondylitis.

This clonotype was counted ten times or more. V and J are TRBV29-1 and TRBJ2-5, with no clear D. V was pared by 7 bases and J by 5 bases, with 11 bases between. CDR3 length: 11 amino acids. Germline lookup yields CDR1 SQVTM and CDR2 ANQGSEA. CDR3 region: CSAERAETQYF. CDR3 DNA: TGCAGCGCCGAAAGGGCTGAGACCCAGTACTTC.

This chain connects TRBV20-1 to TRBJ1-4; tentative D call: TRBD1 (5 bases). V was shortened by 6 bases and J by 8 bases, with 16 bases between the two germline ends. The CDR3 extends over 13 amino acids. In germline, CDR1 is DFQATT, CDR2 SNEGSKA (reference sequence). CDR3 coding DNA: TGCAGTGCCGTAACCAGGGTTGGCGAAAAACTGTTTTTT. Protein sequence: CSAVTRVGEKLFF.